The clone carrying this T cell receptor beta chain was detected only a few times. The length of the CDR3 is 14 residues. Trimming took 4 bases from V and 6 from J; bases not matched to a gene: 7. Germline values: CDR1 SGDLS, CDR2 YYNGEE. Expressed TCRB transcripts were sequenced because the entire RNA isolate underwent reverse transcription. The method was immunoSEQ multiplex PCR; TCRdb's version includes in-frame clones alone and lacks a portion of them. The data hold 900,000 or so clones, with roughly a sixth observed a single time. The data were obtained in a study of beta chain features in type 1 diabetes.

The sequenced material came from naive CD4+ T cells from blood. This receptor was obtained from a woman under 30 in good health. The chain links TRBV9 to TRBJ2-3, with 8 positions matching TRBD1. The CDR3 nucleotides are TGTGCCAGCAGCCCCCGAGGACAGGGTGATACGCAGTATTTT. It codes for CASSPRGQGDTQYF. Supplemented by reference TRBV9 and TRBJ2-3, the full variable domain reads DSGVTQTPKHLITATGQRVTLRCSPRSGDLSVYWYQQSLDQGLQFLIQYYNGEERAKGNILERFSAQQFPDLHSELNLSSLELGDSALYFCASSPRGQGDTQYFGPGTRLTVL.